This T cell receptor beta chain was sequenced during a study of T-cell reconstitution after alpha-beta-depleted transplantation in children. Points from the study as a whole: The high TCRbeta diversity at day 60 in some patients came from surviving recipient T cells and thymic progenitors. Two months or so post-transplant, alpha-beta T cells reportedly derived from several hundred expanded graft clones.

A word on this clonotype: The antigen is not known. One end of the junction fails to match germline, which may point to a read error.

TCRbeta library construction was performed incorporating unique molecular identifiers. TCRdb processed the PCR reads anew with MiXCR; each CDR3 protein has one entry. Found here are 200,000 or so distinct CDR3 sequences, approximately 6.9% of them singletons; the top ten hold 5.5% to 6.5%. This CDR3 spans 13 amino acids. The germline gives CDR1 DFQATT, CDR2 SNEGSKA (reference sequence). The chain combines TRBV20-1 with TRBJ2-7; possibly TRBD1 or TRBD2 for D (5 bases each). The TCR was taken from a boy between 2 and 10 years old with acute lymphoblastic leukemia, due to receive a stem cell transplant. The specimen was PBMCs, collected before TCRalphabeta/CD19-depleted stem cell transplant. The CDR3 nucleotides are TGCAGTGCTAGAGCAGGGTTTGACTACGATCAGTACTTC. Its protein is CSARAGFDYDQYF.